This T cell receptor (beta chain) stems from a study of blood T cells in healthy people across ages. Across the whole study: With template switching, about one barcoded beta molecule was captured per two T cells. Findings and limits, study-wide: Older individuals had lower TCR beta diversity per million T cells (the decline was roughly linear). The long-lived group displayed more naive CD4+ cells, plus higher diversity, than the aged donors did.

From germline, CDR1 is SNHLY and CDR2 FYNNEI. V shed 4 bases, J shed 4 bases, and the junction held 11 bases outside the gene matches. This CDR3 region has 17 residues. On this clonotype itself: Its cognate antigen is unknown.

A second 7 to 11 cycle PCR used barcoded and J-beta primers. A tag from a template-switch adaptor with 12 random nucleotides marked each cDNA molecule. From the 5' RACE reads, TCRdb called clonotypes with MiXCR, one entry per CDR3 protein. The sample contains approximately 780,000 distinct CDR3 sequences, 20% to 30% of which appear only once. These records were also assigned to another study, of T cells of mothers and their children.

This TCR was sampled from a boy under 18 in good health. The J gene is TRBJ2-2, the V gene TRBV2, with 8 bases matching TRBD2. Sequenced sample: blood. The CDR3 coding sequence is TGTGCCAGCAGTGGCGTAGCGGGGACCACGACCACCGGGGAGCTGTTTTTT. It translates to CASSGVAGTTTTGELFF. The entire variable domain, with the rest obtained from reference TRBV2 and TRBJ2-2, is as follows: EPEVTQTPSHQVTQMGQEVILRCVPISNHLYFYWYRQILGQKVEFLVSFYNNEISEKSEIFDDQFSVERPDGSNFTLKIRSTKLEDSAMYFCASSGVAGTTTTGELFFGEGSRLTVL.